This T cell receptor (beta chain) stems from a study of PD-1 blockade in classical Hodgkin lymphoma. Study-level points and caveats: The drivers behind the repertoire differences, possibly disease activity or prior therapy, remain undefined.

Generated by immunoSEQ multiplex PCR, the TCRdb table keeps only in-frame clones and is missing some. Of approximately 21,000 clones in the sample, 90% to 95% were seen once. In germline, CDR1 is SGHRS, CDR2 YFSETQ. The CDR3 is made up of 18 amino acids. With V trimmed by 1 base and J by 1 base, 10 bases remained unmatched. Stated time point: newly diagnosed, previously untreated cHL patient sample. Thawed PBMCs yielded CD4+ T cells through magnetic negative selection. Note on this clone: The antigen is unknown.

This clonotype originated in a human donor with classical Hodgkin lymphoma. V is TRBV5-1 and J is TRBJ1-1; 10 positions match TRBD1. The sequenced sample consisted of CD4+ T cells from blood. CDR3 in amino acids: CASSLRQGAGSKNTEAFF. CDR3 coding DNA: TGCGCCAGCAGCTTGCGACAGGGGGCTGGATCCAAGAACACTGAAGCTTTCTTT.